Included here is one T cell receptor beta chain sequence, with context. The antigen is undetermined. These data are taken from a study of OX40 agonist ivuxolimab in advanced cancers. Study results and caveats: Clonal expansion by week 6 occurred in CD4+ and CD8+ blood T cells (at 0.1 to 3.0 mg/kg). Antigen targets of the expanded peripheral T cells went undetermined.

Method: immunoSEQ multiplex PCR; TCRdb's copy keeps in-frame clones and lacks some. The data hold 60,000 or so clones, with 80% to 85% observed a single time. This CDR3 comprises 15 residues. The V and J ends lost 4 bases and 2 bases, in that order; junction bases with no gene match: 5. Germline lookup yields CDR1 ENHRY and CDR2 SYGVKD. The sequencing here drew on CD4+ or CD8+ T cells sorted from blood, taken in a trial of the OX40 agonist ivuxolimab. This TCR was sampled from an adult with an advanced solid tumor such as melanoma, head and neck, liver or kidney cancer. The V gene is TRBV10-3, the J gene TRBJ2-3; 8 positions agree with TRBD2. The CDR3 DNA follows: TGTGCCATCAGTGTAGGCGGGGGGACCACAGATACGCAGTATTTT. It yields the protein CAISVGGGTTDTQYF.